The 21 T cell receptor beta chains below all came from one sample that was sequenced in a study of blood T cell repertoires in COVID-19. Only in-frame clones appear in the TCRdb table, and some are missing; sequencing was by immunoSEQ multiplex PCR. This sample has over 150,000 clones; roughly 88% occur once, and the top ten carry 6.5% to 8.5%. Specimen: peripheral blood. These receptors were taken from a woman in her 40s with COVID-19, enrolled during active disease.

The chain has TRBV29-1 and TRBJ2-2, with 10 bases fitting TRBD2. CDR3 size: 18 residues. Germline CDR1 SQVTM, CDR2 ANQGSEA. With 2 bases clipped from V and 4 bases from J, the junction kept 13 bases outside the gene matches. The CDR3 loop reads CSVERQLAGTPSTGELFF. As DNA, the CDR3 is TGCAGCGTTGAAAGGCAACTAGCGGGAACCCCGAGCACCGGGGAGCTGTTTTTT.

V gene TRBV7-7 combines with J gene TRBJ2-5; the match to TRBD2 covers 8 bases. Looked up from germline, CDR1 is SSHAT and CDR2 is FNYEAQ (reference sequence). Trimming took 8 bases from V and 4 from J; bases not matched to a gene: 9. The CDR3 is 14 residues long. CDR3 amino acids: CASATGGPGETQYF. The CDR3 region has the DNA TGTGCCAGCGCAACGGGGGGGCCAGGAGAGACCCAGTACTTC.

The chain joins TRBV19 to TRBJ2-1; TRBD2 matches at 7 bases. The CDR3 consists of 15 residues. Germline V gene data show CDR1 as LNHDA and CDR2 as SQIVND (reference sequence). With V trimmed by 5 bases and J by 4 bases, 8 bases remained unmatched. In nucleotides, the CDR3 is TGTGCCAGTAGTGCCGGGACTAACCGGTACAATGAGCAGTTCTTC. This gives the protein CASSAGTNRYNEQFF.

The J gene is TRBJ2-1, the V gene TRBV28, with TRBD2 identical over 7 bases. Germline V lookup: CDR1 MDHEN, CDR2 SYDVKM. The CDR3 contains 14 residues. V was clipped by 3 bases and J by 9 bases; unmatched bases: 8. CDR3 residues: CASSFAGVGGEQFF. CDR3 nucleotide sequence: TGTGCCAGCAGTTTCGCGGGGGTTGGCGGTGAGCAGTTCTTC. The variable domain in full, completed from reference TRBV28 and TRBJ2-1, reads DVKVTQSSRYLVKRTGEKVFLECVQDMDHENMFWYRQDPGLGLRLIYFSYDVKMKEKGDIPEGYSVSREKKERFSLILESASTNQTSMYLCASSFAGVGGEQFFGPGTRLTVL.

This rearrangement joins TRBV28 to TRBJ2-5; the D gene is possibly TRBD1 (7 bases). The CDR3 is 14 amino acids. CDR1 MDHEN and CDR2 SYDVKM come from the germline V gene. The germline V and J ends were trimmed by 3 bases and 3 bases, with 11 bases remaining between them. The CDR3 coding sequence is TGTGCCAGCAGTTTGGGCAGGGGGGAAGAGACCCAGTACTTC. Its translation: CASSLGRGEETQYF.

The chain joins TRBV19 to TRBJ1-5; the match to TRBD1 covers 8 bases. After removal of 4 bases from V and 6 bases from J, the junction contained 8 bases not matched to a gene. The CDR3 spans 15 residues. CDR1 is LNHDA and CDR2 is SQIVND in the germline V gene (reference sequence). The DNA of the CDR3 is TGTGCCAGTAGTACCTGGACAGGGTCGGGTCAGCCCCAGCATTTT. This codes for CASSTWTGSGQPQHF.

CDR3 residues: CASSFSLAGAVEAFF. The CDR3 DNA reads TGTGCCAGCAGCTTTTCTTTGGCGGGCGCAGTGGAAGCTTTCTTT. The chain recombines TRBV11-2 with TRBJ1-1, with D hard to call. The CDR3 sequence is 15 residues long. Trimming pared 3 bases from V and 8 bases from J, leaving 19 bases between. The germline V gene has CDR1 SGHAT and CDR2 FQNNGV.

The chain recombines TRBV19 with TRBJ2-1; TRBD2 is a possible D gene (5 bases). In germline, CDR1 is LNHDA, CDR2 SQIVND (reference sequence). The CDR3 runs 13 residues. Between the trimmed V and J ends, which lost 7 bases and 9 bases, there was a span of 16 bases. The CDR3 loop is CASTGLWAGEQFF. CDR3 nucleotides: TGTGCCAGTACGGGCCTCTGGGCGGGTGAGCAGTTCTTC. The entire variable domain, with the rest obtained from reference TRBV19 and TRBJ2-1, is as follows: DGGITQSPKYLFRKEGQNVTLSCEQNLNHDAMYWYRQDPGQGLRLIYYSQIVNDFQKGDIAEGYSVSREKKESFPLTVTSAQKNPTAFYLCASTGLWAGEQFFGPGTRLTVL.

The chain couples TRBV18 to TRBJ1-6, with 7 bases that match TRBD1. J lost 5 bases, V lost 8 bases, and 12 bases had no gene match. Germline V gene lookup returns CDR1 KGHSH and CDR2 LQKENI. This CDR3 spans 16 amino acids. The CDR3 DNA is TGTGCCAGCGCGAATGTCGGGACAGTTGATAATTCACCCCTCCACTTT. Protein sequence: CASANVGTVDNSPLHF.

This clone appeared a single time. V is TRBV5-6 and J is TRBJ2-3; D is uncertain. Germline CDR1 is SGHDT and CDR2 is YYEEEE. This CDR3 spans 14 amino acids. V lost 0 bases and J lost 4, with 9 bases in between. The CDR3 coding sequence is TGTGCCAGCAGCTTGGCCCGTACAGCAGATACGCAGTATTTT. It encodes CASSLARTADTQYF.

V and J are TRBV5-4 and TRBJ2-1, with 8 bases lining up with TRBD2. The CDR3 consists of 15 residues. V lost 2 bases and J lost 4; bases outside the gene matches: 5. Germline V CDR1 and CDR2: SGHNT, YYREEE (reference sequence). The CDR3 spells CASSFRREVYNEQFF. The CDR3 nucleotides are TGTGCCAGCAGCTTTCGGCGGGAGGTTTACAATGAGCAGTTCTTC.

V usage is TRBV9 and J usage is TRBJ1-5, with TRBD1 matching over 9 bases. From germline, CDR1 is SGDLS and CDR2 YYNGEE. V was pared by 1 base and J by 7 bases, with 6 bases of the junction left unmatched. This CDR3 contains 15 residues. The CDR3 here is CASSVTGGEGQPQHF. The CDR3 DNA follows: TGTGCCAGCAGCGTAACAGGGGGCGAAGGGCAGCCCCAGCATTTT.

This clone was seen only once. The chain has TRBV29-1 and TRBJ2-7; 7 positions agree with TRBD1. Unmatched junction bases numbered 12, after V lost 5 bases and J lost 5 bases. The CDR3 runs 14 residues. Germline V gene data show CDR1 as SQVTM and CDR2 as ANQGSEA. The CDR3: CSVRGTARDHEQYF. The CDR3 region has the DNA TGCAGCGTTAGGGGGACAGCGAGGGACCACGAGCAGTACTTC.

V usage is TRBV5-1 and J usage is TRBJ1-1; D remains ambiguous. Germline V gives CDR1 SGHRS, CDR2 YFSETQ. This CDR3 comprises 15 residues. V lost 2 bases and J lost 1, with 12 bases in between. The CDR3 DNA reads as TGCGCCAGCAGCTTCGGGAGTCTGGGGAACACTGAAGCTTTCTTT. Protein product: CASSFGSLGNTEAFF.

This CDR3 is CASSLANLRDSGNTIYF. The CDR3 DNA sequence: TGTGCCAGCAGCTTGGCAAACCTACGAGACTCTGGAAACACCATATATTTT. This chain joins TRBV5-5 and TRBJ1-3; D is ambiguous. This CDR3 spans 17 amino acids. Germline V gives CDR1 SGHKS, CDR2 YYEKEE (reference sequence). Trimming removed 0 bases from V and 0 bases from J, with 13 bases in between.

This clone was counted a few times. The chain is built from TRBV23-1 and TRBJ1-2; 9 bases agree with TRBD1. TRBV23-1 is labeled an ORF, and its function is uncertain. V lost 6 bases and J lost 8; bases outside the gene matches: 4. The CDR3 spans 12 residues. The CDR3 spells CASRGQGRGYTF. The CDR3, as DNA: TGCGCCAGCAGGGGACAGGGAAGGGGCTACACCTTC.

The chain carries TRBV11-2 and TRBJ1-1; D uncertain. Per germline, CDR1 SGHAT and CDR2 FQNNGV. The CDR3 has 14 residues. Trimming stripped 1 base from V and 4 bases from J, with 10 bases between. CDR3 region: CASSLGGSVTEAFF. The CDR3 nucleotides are TGTGCCAGCAGCTTAGGAGGTTCCGTCACTGAAGCTTTCTTT.

This clone was found once. The CDR3: CASSWGLAGYSSYNEQFF. In DNA, the CDR3 is TGTGCCAGCAGTTGGGGACTAGCGGGGTACAGCTCCTACAATGAGCAGTTCTTC. This rearrangement joins TRBV11-2 to TRBJ2-1; TRBD2 agrees at 13 bases. Germline assignment: CDR1 SGHAT and CDR2 FQNNGV. J gave up 0 bases and V 6 bases, and 8 bases lay outside the gene matches. This CDR3 contains 18 residues.

This sequence joins TRBV28 and TRBJ1-2; D may be TRBD1 (5 bases). Trimming took off 5 bases at V and 4 bases at J, with 8 bases between the two ends. This CDR3 has 12 residues. CDR1 is MDHEN and CDR2 is SYDVKM in the germline V gene. CDR3 DNA: TGTGCCAGCAGTCCCGGGGGCTATGGCTACACCTTC. Its translation: CASSPGGYGYTF.

Worth noting for this clone: One end of the junction fails to match germline, which may point to a read error. V gene TRBV6-6 combines with J gene TRBJ1-6; D gene uncertain. The CDR3 runs to 12 residues. The V gene's germline CDR1 is MNHNY and CDR2 SVGAGI (reference sequence). The CDR3 sequence is CASSYSNEGWDF. As DNA, the CDR3 is TGTGCCAGCAGTTATTCCAACGAGGGCTGGGACTTT.

The rearrangement uses TRBV4-2 and TRBJ1-5, with D maybe TRBD1 (5 bases). This CDR3 is 14 amino acids long. Germline V lookup: CDR1 LGHNA, CDR2 YNFKEQ. V dropped 0 bases and J dropped 8 bases, with 11 bases sitting between them. CDR3 residues: CASSQDRGGEPQHF. Here the CDR3 DNA reads TGTGCCAGCAGCCAAGATAGGGGAGGGGAGCCCCAGCATTTT.